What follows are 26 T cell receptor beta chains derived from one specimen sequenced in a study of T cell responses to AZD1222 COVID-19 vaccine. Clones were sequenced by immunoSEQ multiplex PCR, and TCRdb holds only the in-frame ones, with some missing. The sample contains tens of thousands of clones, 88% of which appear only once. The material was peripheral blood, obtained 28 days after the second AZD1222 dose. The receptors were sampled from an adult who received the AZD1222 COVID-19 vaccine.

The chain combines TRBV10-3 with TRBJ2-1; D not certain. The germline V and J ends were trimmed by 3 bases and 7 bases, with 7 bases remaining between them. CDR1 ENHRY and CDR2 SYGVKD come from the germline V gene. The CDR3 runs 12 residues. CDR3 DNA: TGTGCCATCAGTGATCGCGGTAATGAGCAGTTCTTC. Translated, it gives CAISDRGNEQFF.

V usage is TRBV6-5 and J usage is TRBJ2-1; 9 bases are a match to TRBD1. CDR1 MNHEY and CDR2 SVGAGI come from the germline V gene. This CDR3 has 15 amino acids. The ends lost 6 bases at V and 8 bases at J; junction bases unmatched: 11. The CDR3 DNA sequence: TGTGCCAGCAGACCCTACAGGGGGCGCGGAGATGAGCAGTTCTTC. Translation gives CASRPYRGRGDEQFF.

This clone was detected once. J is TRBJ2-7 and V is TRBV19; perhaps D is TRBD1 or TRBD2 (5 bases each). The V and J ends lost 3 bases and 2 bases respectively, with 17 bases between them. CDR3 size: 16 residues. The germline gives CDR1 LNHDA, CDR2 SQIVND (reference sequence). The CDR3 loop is CASSIRWGSSPYEQYF. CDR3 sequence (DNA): TGTGCCAGTAGTATTAGGTGGGGGAGCTCCCCCTACGAGCAGTACTTC.

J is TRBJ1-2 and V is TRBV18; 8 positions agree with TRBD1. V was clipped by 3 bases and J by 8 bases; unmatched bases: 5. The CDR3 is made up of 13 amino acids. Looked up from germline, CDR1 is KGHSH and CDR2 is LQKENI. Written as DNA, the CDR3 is TGTGCCAGCTCACCGCTGACAGGGGCCGGCTACACCTTC. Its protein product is CASSPLTGAGYTF.

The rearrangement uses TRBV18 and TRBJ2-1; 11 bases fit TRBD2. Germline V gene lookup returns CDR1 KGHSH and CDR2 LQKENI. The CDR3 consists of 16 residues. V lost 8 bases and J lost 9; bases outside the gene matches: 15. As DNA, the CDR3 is TGTGCCAGCGCATTTACCGTAGCGGGAGGGCCTATTGAGCAGTTCTTC. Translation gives CASAFTVAGGPIEQFF.

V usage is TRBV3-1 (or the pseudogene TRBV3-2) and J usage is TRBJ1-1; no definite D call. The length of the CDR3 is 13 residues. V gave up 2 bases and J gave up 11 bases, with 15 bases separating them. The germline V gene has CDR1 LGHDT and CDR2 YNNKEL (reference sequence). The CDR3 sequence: CASSQYQNLRAFF. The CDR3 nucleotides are TGTGCCAGCAGCCAATATCAGAATCTTCGGGCTTTCTTT.

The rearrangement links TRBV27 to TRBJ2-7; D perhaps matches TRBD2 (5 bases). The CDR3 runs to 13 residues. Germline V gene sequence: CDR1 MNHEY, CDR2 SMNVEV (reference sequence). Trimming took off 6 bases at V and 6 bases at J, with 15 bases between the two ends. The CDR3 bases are TGTGCCAGCAGAGGTAGCGTGTTTGGCGAGCAGTACTTC. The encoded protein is CASRGSVFGEQYF.

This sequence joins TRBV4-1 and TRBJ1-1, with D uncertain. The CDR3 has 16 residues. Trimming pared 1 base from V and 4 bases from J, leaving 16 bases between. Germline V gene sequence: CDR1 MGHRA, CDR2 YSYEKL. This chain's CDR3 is CASSQGIGPGRTEAFF. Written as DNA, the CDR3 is TGCGCCAGCAGCCAAGGAATAGGCCCCGGTCGCACTGAAGCTTTCTTT.

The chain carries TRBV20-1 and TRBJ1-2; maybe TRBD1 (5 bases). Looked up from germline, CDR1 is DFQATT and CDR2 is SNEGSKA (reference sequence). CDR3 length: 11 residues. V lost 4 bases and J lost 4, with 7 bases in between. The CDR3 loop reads CSAIDSYGYTF. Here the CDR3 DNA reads TGCAGTGCTATCGACAGCTATGGCTACACCTTC.

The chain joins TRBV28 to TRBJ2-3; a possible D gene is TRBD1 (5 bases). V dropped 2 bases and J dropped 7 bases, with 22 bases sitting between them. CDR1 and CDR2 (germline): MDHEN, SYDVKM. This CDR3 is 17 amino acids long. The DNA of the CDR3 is TGTGCCAGCAGTTTAATTCTACCGGCAGGGTCGGTGAATACGCAGTATTTT. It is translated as CASSLILPAGSVNTQYF.

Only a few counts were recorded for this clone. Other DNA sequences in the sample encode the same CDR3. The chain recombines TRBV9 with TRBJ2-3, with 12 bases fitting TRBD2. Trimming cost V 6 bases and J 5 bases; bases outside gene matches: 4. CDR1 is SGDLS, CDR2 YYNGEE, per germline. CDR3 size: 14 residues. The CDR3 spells CASTLAGGLDTQYF. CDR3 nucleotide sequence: TGTGCCAGCACACTAGCGGGAGGTTTAGATACGCAGTATTTT. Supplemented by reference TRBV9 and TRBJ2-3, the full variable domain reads DSGVTQTPKHLITATGQRVTLRCSPRSGDLSVYWYQQSLDQGLQFLIQYYNGEERAKGNILERFSAQQFPDLHSELNLSSLELGDSALYFCASTLAGGLDTQYFGPGTRLTVL.

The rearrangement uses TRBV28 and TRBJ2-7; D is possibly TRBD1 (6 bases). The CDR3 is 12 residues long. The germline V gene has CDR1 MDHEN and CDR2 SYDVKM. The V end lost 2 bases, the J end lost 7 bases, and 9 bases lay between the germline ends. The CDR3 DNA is TGTGCCAGCAGTTTACAGGGGAAGGAGCAGTACTTC. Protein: CASSLQGKEQYF.

The CDR3 nucleotides read TGTGCCAGCAGCGAGATCCGGGACAACAACTATGGCTACACCTTC. It specifies CASSEIRDNNYGYTF. This chain uses TRBV28 with TRBJ1-2, with D perhaps matching TRBD1 (6 bases). Trimming took off 6 bases at V and 2 bases at J, with 16 bases between the two ends. This CDR3 contains 15 residues. Germline loops: CDR1 MDHEN, CDR2 SYDVKM.

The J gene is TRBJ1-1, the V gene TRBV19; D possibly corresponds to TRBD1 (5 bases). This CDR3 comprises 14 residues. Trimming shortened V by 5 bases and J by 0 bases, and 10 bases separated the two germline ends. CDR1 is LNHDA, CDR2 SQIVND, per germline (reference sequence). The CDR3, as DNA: TGTGCCAGTAGTGTCAGGGCGTTGAACACTGAAGCTTTCTTT. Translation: CASSVRALNTEAFF. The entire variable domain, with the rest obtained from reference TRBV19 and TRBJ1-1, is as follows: DGGITQSPKYLFRKEGQNVTLSCEQNLNHDAMYWYRQDPGQGLRLIYYSQIVNDFQKGDIAEGYSVSREKKESFPLTVTSAQKNPTAFYLCASSVRALNTEAFFGQGTRLTVV.

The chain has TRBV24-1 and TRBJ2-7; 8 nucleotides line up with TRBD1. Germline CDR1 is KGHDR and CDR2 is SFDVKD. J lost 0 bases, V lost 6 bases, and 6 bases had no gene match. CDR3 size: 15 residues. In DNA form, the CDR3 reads TGTGCCACCAGTTCCCGGACAGGGACCTCCTACGAGCAGTACTTC. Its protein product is CATSSRTGTSYEQYF.

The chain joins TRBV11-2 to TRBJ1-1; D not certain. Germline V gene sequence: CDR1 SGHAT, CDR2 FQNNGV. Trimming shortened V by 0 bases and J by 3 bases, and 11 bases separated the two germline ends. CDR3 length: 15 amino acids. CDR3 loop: CASSLDLWEDTEAFF. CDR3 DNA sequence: TGTGCCAGCAGCTTAGATCTGTGGGAGGACACTGAAGCTTTCTTT. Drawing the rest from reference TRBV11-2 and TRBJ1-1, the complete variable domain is EAGVAQSPRYKIIEKRQSVAFWCNPISGHATLYWYQQILGQGPKLLIQFQNNGVVDDSQLPKDRFSAERLKGVDSTLKIQPAKLEDSAVYLCASSLDLWEDTEAFFGQGTRLTVV.

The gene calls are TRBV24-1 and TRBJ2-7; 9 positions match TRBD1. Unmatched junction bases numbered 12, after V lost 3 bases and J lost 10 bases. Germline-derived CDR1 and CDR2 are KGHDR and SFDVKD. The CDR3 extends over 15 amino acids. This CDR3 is CATSDGPPGQGHQYF. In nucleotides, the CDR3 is TGTGCCACCAGTGATGGGCCGCCGGGACAGGGACATCAGTACTTC.

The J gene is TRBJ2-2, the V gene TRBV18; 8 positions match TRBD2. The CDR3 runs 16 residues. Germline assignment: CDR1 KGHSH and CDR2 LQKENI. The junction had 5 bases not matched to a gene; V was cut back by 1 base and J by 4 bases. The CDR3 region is CASSPRVAGSTGELFF. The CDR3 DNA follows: TGTGCCAGCTCACCACGGGTAGCGGGATCCACCGGGGAGCTGTTTTTT.

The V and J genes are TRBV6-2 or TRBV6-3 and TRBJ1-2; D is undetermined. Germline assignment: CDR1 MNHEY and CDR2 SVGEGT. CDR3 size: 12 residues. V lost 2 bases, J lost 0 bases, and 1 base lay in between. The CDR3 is CASSYPNYGYTF. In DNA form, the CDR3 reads TGTGCCAGCAGTTACCCTAACTATGGCTACACCTTC.

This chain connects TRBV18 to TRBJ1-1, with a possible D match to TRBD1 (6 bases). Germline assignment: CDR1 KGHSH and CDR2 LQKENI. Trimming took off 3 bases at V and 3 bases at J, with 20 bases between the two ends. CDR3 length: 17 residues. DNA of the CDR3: TGTGCCAGCTCACCCCGGGGGGCCTGGGGAGGGGACACTGAAGCTTTCTTT. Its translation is CASSPRGAWGGDTEAFF.

CDR3 sequence: CASSESASLSYEQYF. CDR3 nucleotide sequence: TGTGCCAGCTCAGAGAGCGCATCCCTCTCCTACGAGCAGTACTTC. The chain has TRBV18 and TRBJ2-7, with D unresolved. This CDR3 is 15 amino acids long. From germline, CDR1 is KGHSH and CDR2 LQKENI. Trimming took off 5 bases at V and 0 bases at J, with 14 bases between the two ends. The variable domain in full, with the rest retrieved from reference TRBV18 and TRBJ2-7, is NAGVMQNPRHLVRRRGQEARLRCSPMKGHSHVYWYRQLPEEGLKFMVYLQKENIIDESGMPKERFSAEFPKEGPSILRIQQVVRGDSAAYFCASSESASLSYEQYFGPGTRLTVT.

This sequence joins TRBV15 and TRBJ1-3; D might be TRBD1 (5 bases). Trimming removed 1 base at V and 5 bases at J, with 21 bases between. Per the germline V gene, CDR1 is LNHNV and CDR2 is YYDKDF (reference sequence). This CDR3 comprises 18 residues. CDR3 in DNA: TGTGCCACCAGCAGAGGTCCGGTGGGGCAGGGTGATCGAAACACCATATATTTT. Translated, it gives CATSRGPVGQGDRNTIYF.

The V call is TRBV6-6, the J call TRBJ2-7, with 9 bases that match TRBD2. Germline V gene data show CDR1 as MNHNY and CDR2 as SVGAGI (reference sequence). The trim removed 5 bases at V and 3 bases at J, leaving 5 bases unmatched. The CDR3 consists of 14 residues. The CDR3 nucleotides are TGTGCCAGCAGTAGCTTTAGCGGGAGCTACGAGCAGTACTTC. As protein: CASSSFSGSYEQYF.

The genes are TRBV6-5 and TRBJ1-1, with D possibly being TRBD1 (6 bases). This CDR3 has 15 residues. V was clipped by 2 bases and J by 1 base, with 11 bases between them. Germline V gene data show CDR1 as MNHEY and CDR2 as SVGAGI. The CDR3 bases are TGTGCCAGCAGTTACCGCCCAGGGGAGAACACTGAAGCTTTCTTT. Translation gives CASSYRPGENTEAFF.

The CDR3 DNA is TGTGCCAGCTCACGGACAGTCAATCAGCCCCAGCATTTT. Its protein product is CASSRTVNQPQHF. V and J are TRBV18 and TRBJ1-5; D may be TRBD1 (6 bases). The V end was cut by 4 bases, the J end by 3 bases, with 7 bases between. There are 13 residues in the CDR3. CDR1 and CDR2 (germline): KGHSH, LQKENI.

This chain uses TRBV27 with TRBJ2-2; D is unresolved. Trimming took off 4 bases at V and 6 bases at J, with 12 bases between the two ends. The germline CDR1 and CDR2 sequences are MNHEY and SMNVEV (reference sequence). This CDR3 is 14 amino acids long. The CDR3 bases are TGTGCCAGCAGTTCAGACGACCATCCCGGGGAGCTGTTTTTT. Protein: CASSSDDHPGELFF.